Presented here are 7 T cell receptor beta chains from one specimen sequenced in a study of blood T cells in healthy people across ages. Combining a sample-barcoded 5' primer with a J-beta primer mix, a second PCR ran for about 6 to 12 cycles. Each CDR3 protein gets one entry after TCRdb re-called the 5' RACE reads with MiXCR. Of under 800,000 distinct CDR3 sequences in the sample, roughly 44% were seen once. The specimen sequenced was blood. The receptor set was obtained from a woman aged 55-69 years in good health.

This chain links TRBV28 with TRBJ2-5; no clear D. Germline lookup yields CDR1 MDHEN and CDR2 SYDVKM. With 6 bases removed from V and 0 bases from J, the gap between germline ends came to 17 bases. The CDR3 has 16 amino acids. CDR3 in amino acids: CASRPNEWADQETQYF. The CDR3 bases are TGTGCCAGCAGGCCAAATGAGTGGGCGGACCAAGAGACCCAGTACTTC.

This clonotype was picked up a small number of times. One junction end disagrees with the germline gene, perhaps due to a read error. The chain couples TRBV10-3 to TRBJ2-1; 11 bases match TRBD2. The CDR3 covers 15 residues. Germline CDR1 ENHRY, CDR2 SYGVKD. CDR3 nucleotides: TGTGCCATCTCTAGCGGGAGGTCCTCCGACAATGAGCAGTTCTTC. Its protein product is CAISSGRSSDNEQFF.

Details on this clonotype: This may be a read error: a much more frequent sequence differs by one nucleotide. The chain joins TRBV7-2 to TRBJ2-5; tentatively, D is TRBD2 (6 bases). The J call may not be correct, given that the DNA end is closer to TRBJ2-7. The CDR3 has 14 residues. Per the germline V gene, CDR1 is SGHTA and CDR2 is FQGNSA. Here the CDR3 reads CASSTDLATHEQYF. CDR3 bases: TGTGCCAGCAGCACAGACCTAGCGACCCACGAGCAGTACTTC.

This clonotype was observed a single time. CDR3 DNA: TGCAGCGTTGAAATCGGAGATACGCAGTATTTT. This encodes CSVEIGDTQYF. V is TRBV29-1 and J is TRBJ2-3; no clear D gene. Germline V lookup: CDR1 SQVTM, CDR2 ANQGSEA. The germline V and J ends were trimmed by 2 bases and 5 bases, with 5 bases remaining between them. The CDR3 totals 11 residues.

V gene TRBV20-1 combines with J gene TRBJ2-4; no clear D. Looked up from germline, CDR1 is DFQATT and CDR2 is SNEGSKA (reference sequence). Trimming took off 5 bases at V and 0 bases at J, with 17 bases between the two ends. CDR3 length: 16 residues. The CDR3 DNA reads as TGCAGTGCTGCCGGGCCCGACGAACTAGCCAAAAACATTCAGTACTTC. Translating it yields CSAAGPDELAKNIQYF.

The chain carries TRBV25-1 and TRBJ2-5; D remains unclear. From germline, CDR1 is MGHDK and CDR2 SYGVNS. V was pared by 2 bases and J by 5 bases, with 15 bases between. The CDR3 totals 15 residues. The CDR3 nucleotides are TGTGCCAGCAGTGAAGGCGGCCACCCCTGGGAGACCCAGTACTTC. Translated: CASSEGGHPWETQYF.

To note about this clonotype: A read error may account for a junction end that differs from germline. This chain connects TRBV10-3 to TRBJ2-7; D is possibly TRBD1 or TRBD2 (5 bases each). The DNA end is more similar to TRBJ2-5, so the J call may be wrong. The CDR3 runs to 15 residues. Germline values: CDR1 ENHRY, CDR2 SYGVKD. The CDR3 reads CTISESAGAQETQYF. CDR3 DNA sequence: TGTACCATCAGTGAGTCGGCCGGGGCCCAAGAGACCCAGTACTTC.